This entry concerns a single T cell receptor (beta chain). Only a few counts were recorded for this clonotype. Its antigen target is currently unknown. Nothing much larger sits one base from this clone, and base qualities are not available. Sequencing used an Illumina HiSeq 2500. Quantitative 5'-RACE with molecular barcodes was the method used to prepare the TCR beta libraries. The published analysis was carried out like this. A new computational method based on a probabilistic model of VDJ rearrangement was used to identify disease-linked TCR variants. TCRdb handled the public reads itself, with Q25 trimming in fastp and clone calling in MiXCR, and kept productive beta chains. CDR3 protein duplicates are merged, each entry listing the most common genes and DNA. For this entry, the V and J calls and clone size follow TCRdb and not the study's own pipeline. The sample table lists 80,000 to 90,000 distinct CDR3 sequences, about 27% of them with a count of one. Over 50% of the sample comes from the top ten.

The sample belongs to a study of CD8 T cells in ankylosing spondylitis listed by TCRdb under 2017. With regard to the full study: T cell receptor beta repertoires were profiled in healthy donors and ankylosing spondylitis patients so that disease-linked TCR variants could be found. The full study cohort was made up of about 24 ankylosing spondylitis patients and 95 to 130 healthy donors. Samples of peripheral blood were taken, and for ankylosing spondylitis patients, synovial fluid was collected as well. The paper's findings and limits, for the study overall: Blood from ankylosing spondylitis patients appeared to be characterized by a TCR beta motif composed of under 10 highly homologous amino acid variants. Some TCR beta motif variants had previously been reported in synovial fluid and blood of reactive arthritis patients, which suggested common disease-initiation mechanisms. In peripheral blood, the disease-linked clones were found at relatively low frequencies and had a CD8+ phenotype. Significant enrichment of the disease-linked clones was reported in matched synovial fluid samples from ankylosing spondylitis patients.

Looking up the germline V gene (reference sequence) yields CDR1 SGHKS and CDR2 YYEKEE. The V end loses 0 bases and the J end loses 4 bases, and a stretch of 13 bases separates them. The CDR3 numbers 15 residues from cysteine through phenylalanine. Only the CDR3 region is kept as DNA, spanning 45 bases read in frame from base 1. Recombination connected TRBV5-5 to TRBJ1-2, with a tentative D gene TRBD1 over 5 matching bases. Material for sequencing was blood, either unsorted or a sorted T cell fraction (not recorded which). The receptor was derived from a male donor with ankylosing spondylitis or in good health (not recorded which). The DNA sequence is given as TGTGCCAGCAGCTTGGAGCCCAGGACATTCTATGGCTACACCTTC. It translates as CASSLEPRTFYGYTF.